Sequencing of this TCR beta chain was carried out in a study of OX40 agonist ivuxolimab in advanced cancers. Describing the broader study: The costimulatory receptor OX40 (CD134) was targeted by ivuxolimab, a fully human IgG2 agonistic monoclonal antibody. A male proportion of almost 85% and a mean age of around 60 years, ranging from about 20 to 85, were recorded for the dose-escalation cohort. Of the approximately 50 patients in dose escalation, 19 had hepatocellular carcinoma, around 15 had melanoma, 9 had renal cell carcinoma and 9 had head and neck cancer. The paper covers the monotherapy dose-escalation part of the phase I ivuxolimab trial, which included N = 52 patients. The purpose of peripheral TCRbeta sequencing was to test whether ivuxolimab changed TCR sequence diversity and led to clonal T-cell expansion. Three dose-escalation patients achieved partial responses, one with hepatocellular carcinoma and two with cutaneous melanoma. Intravenous ivuxolimab was administered to patients every 2 weeks at six dose levels: 0.01, 0.1, 0.3, 1.5, 3 and 10 mg/kg. Patients were allowed to have had prior anti-PD-1, anti-PD-L1 or anti-CTLA-4 therapy, and approximately 43% of the dose-escalation patients had previously received checkpoint inhibitors.

Summary of the overall study and its limitations: Low levels of normalized T-cell clonal expansion were also seen in some patients who did not respond. In the 0.1-3.0 mg/kg groups, partial responders had among the lowest normalized peripheral clonal expansion, particularly in CD8+ T cells. Clonal expansion of both CD4+ and CD8+ blood T cells was observed from baseline to week 6 at doses 0.1 to 3.0 mg/kg. The antigen specificity of the peripheral T cells that underwent clonal expansion was not determined. After ivuxolimab, more expanded clones were found on average in CD8+ T cells than in CD4+ T cells.

The trial excluded patients who had a history of autoimmune disease or who were on systemic immunosuppression. Peripheral blood for TCR sequencing was drawn from every dose cohort at baseline, at cycle 4 day 1 and at cycle 7 day 1. The samples were drawn from a first-in-human, open-label, multicenter phase I dose-escalation trial of ivuxolimab. The trial enrolled adults with locally advanced or metastatic head and neck squamous cell, hepatocellular, melanoma or renal cell carcinoma. Before TCR sequencing, CD4+ T cells and CD8+ T cells were sorted from peripheral blood as separate populations. For sequencing of the TCRbeta CDR3 region, genomic DNA was extracted from the sorted cells. The immunoSEQ Assay was used for sequencing of TCRbeta CDR3 regions. TCRdb retrieved this table from immuneACCESS and kept in-frame rearrangements only. Not all clones are present; in checked studies, unresolved V genes account for under half, and no reason is known for the remainder. This sample is represented by about 79,000 clones; roughly 80% of them were singletons. 4.6% of the sample is held by the ten biggest clonotypes.

Spanning cysteine to phenylalanine, the CDR3 consists of 11 amino acids. Just CDR3 DNA is preserved here, 33 bases in frame from base 1. Per the germline V gene, MNHEY is the CDR1 and SVGAGI is the CDR2. V is trimmed back by 6 bases and J by 10 bases, and the junction contains 4 bases that no gene match accounts for. For this clone: No antigen is known for it. Per-base quality was not reported, and no clone a single base away is much larger than it.

This clonotype was obtained from an adult with an advanced solid tumor such as melanoma, head and neck, liver or kidney cancer. Sequenced here: CD4+ or CD8+ T cells sorted from blood, sampled in a trial of the OX40 agonist ivuxolimab. Recombination joined TRBV6-5 with TRBJ1-1; 8 middle bases align to TRBD1. The CDR3 region has the sequence CASSGQGLAFF. DNA sequence: TGTGCCAGCAGCGGACAGGGATTAGCTTTCTTT.